This TCR beta chain came from a study of T cell repertoires in cytomegalovirus infection. Looking at the study overall: Public TCR beta signatures provided an indication of both CMV infection and a matching HLA type. Points from the study as a whole: The ex vivo response showed dominance by HLA-C-restricted CMV-specific TCR beta clonotypes.

Trimming removed 4 bases at V and 9 bases at J, with 16 bases between. CDR1 is SGHTA, CDR2 FQGNSA, per germline. This CDR3 comprises 15 residues. MiXCR, applied by TCRdb to the reads, yields one record per CDR3 protein. The repertoire consists of 350,000 to 500,000 distinct CDR3 sequences, with roughly a third occurring once and the leading ten covering about 13%. This clonotype has a count of ten or more. Its antigen is unidentified. The sequence was collected from a human donor in good health (CMV status not recorded). Some clones in this sample may be carry-over from other donors' samples. Sequences were obtained from PBMCs. This sequence joins TRBV7-2 and TRBJ1-6, with D unresolved. The CDR3 nucleotides are TGTGCCAGCAGCTCCGACCTGGTCTTCGCTTCACCCCTCCACTTT. Translating gives CASSSDLVFASPLHF.